What follows are 18 T cell receptor beta chains derived from one specimen sequenced in a study of blood T cell repertoires in COVID-19. The data were produced by immunoSEQ multiplex PCR, yet TCRdb's version contains in-frame clones alone and is incomplete. The sample yields about 200,000 clones, approximately 84% seen once. The sample comprised PBMCs or T cells enriched from blood (not recorded which). All receptors derive from a man between 35 and 55 years old who had recovered from COVID-19.

The V call is TRBV27, the J call TRBJ2-2; 14 bases are shared with TRBD2. The V and J ends lost 4 bases and 5 bases, in that order; junction bases with no gene match: 9. This CDR3 is built from 18 residues. Germline V lookup: CDR1 MNHEY, CDR2 SMNVEV (reference sequence). The CDR3 sequence is CASSSTGTSGRLTGELFF. The CDR3 region has the DNA TGTGCCAGCAGTTCTACTGGGACTAGCGGGAGATTGACCGGGGAGCTGTTTTTT.

V gene TRBV9 combines with J gene TRBJ2-1, with 7 bases fitting TRBD2. The CDR3 spans 14 residues. The V gene end was trimmed by 0 bases and the J gene end by 9 bases; junction bases not matched to a gene: 6. Germline V gives CDR1 SGDLS, CDR2 YYNGEE. The CDR3 protein is CASSVVGGSTEQFF. Here the CDR3 DNA reads TGTGCCAGCAGCGTAGTCGGGGGGAGCACTGAGCAGTTCTTC.

J is TRBJ1-4 and V is TRBV7-9; no firm D call. The CDR3 has 15 residues. Trimming took 0 bases from V and 7 from J, leaving 12 bases between them. Germline-derived CDR1 and CDR2 are SEHNR and FQNEAQ (reference sequence). CDR3 region: CASSLARGAVEKLFF. Written as DNA, the CDR3 is TGTGCCAGCAGCTTAGCCCGGGGTGCGGTTGAAAAACTGTTTTTT.

V gene TRBV6-5 combines with J gene TRBJ2-6; 7 nucleotides align to TRBD2. Trimming at V came to 2 bases and at J to 2 bases, leaving 0 bases not matched to a gene. Germline CDR1 and CDR2: MNHEY and SVGAGI. CDR3 length equals 15 residues. The CDR3 region has the DNA TGTGCCAGCAGTTACGCGGGGGCTGGGGCCAACGTCCTGACTTTC. This gives the protein CASSYAGAGANVLTF.

In its sample, this clone was seen a few times. The chain employs TRBV15 and TRBJ1-2; tentative D call: TRBD1 (6 bases). Per the germline V gene, CDR1 is LNHNV and CDR2 is YYDKDF (reference sequence). V was trimmed by 0 bases and J by 4 bases, leaving 12 bases between them. The CDR3 consists of 15 residues. CDR3 loop: CATSRDRDKIYGYTF. The CDR3, as DNA: TGTGCCACCAGCAGAGATCGGGACAAGATCTATGGCTACACCTTC.

This rearrangement joins TRBV28 to TRBJ1-2, with TRBD1 identical over 11 bases. Trimming at V came to 5 bases and at J to 5 bases, leaving 4 bases not matched to a gene. Per germline, CDR1 MDHEN and CDR2 SYDVKM. This CDR3 is built from 14 residues. The CDR3 nucleotides read TGTGCCAGCAGTCCCGGACAGGGGGCGTATGGCTACACCTTC. As protein: CASSPGQGAYGYTF.

This chain connects TRBV6-5 to TRBJ2-2, with 9 bases fitting TRBD2. Germline-derived CDR1 and CDR2 are MNHEY and SVGAGI. Trimming removed 3 bases from V and 10 bases from J; junction bases left unmatched: 9. The CDR3 has 15 residues. In nucleotides, the CDR3 is TGTGCCAGCAGTTATACCCCTAGCGGGATTTTGGAGCTGTTTTTT. Translated, it gives CASSYTPSGILELFF.

The genes are TRBV7-3 and TRBJ2-7; TRBD2 matches at 12 bases. V lost 3 bases, J lost 4 bases, and 4 bases stayed unmatched. This CDR3 has 15 amino acids. Looked up from germline, CDR1 is SGHTA and CDR2 is FQGTGA. Here the CDR3 DNA reads TGTGCCAGCAGCTTGGCTAGCGGGGGGGTTTACGAGCAGTACTTC. Its protein product is CASSLASGGVYEQYF.

The CDR3 spells CAISGTANTEAFF. The CDR3 DNA reads TGTGCCATCAGCGGGACAGCGAACACTGAAGCTTTCTTT. The chain employs TRBV10-3 and TRBJ1-1, with TRBD1 identical over 7 bases. The germline CDR1 and CDR2 sequences are ENHRY and SYGVKD. The CDR3 covers 13 residues. Trimming took 6 bases from V and 1 from J; bases not matched to a gene: 2.

The chain couples TRBV4-2 to TRBJ2-1; D is possibly TRBD2 (6 bases). V was cut by 3 bases and J by 8 bases, with 11 bases left in between. Germline CDR1 LGHNA, CDR2 YNFKEQ. The CDR3 totals 13 residues. CDR3: CASSQNGGYEQFF. CDR3 DNA: TGTGCCAGCAGCCAGAACGGGGGTTATGAGCAGTTCTTC.

The chain recombines TRBV28 with TRBJ1-1, with D perhaps TRBD1 (6 bases). Germline assignment: CDR1 MDHEN and CDR2 SYDVKM. The CDR3 runs 15 residues. V lost 6 bases to trimming and J lost 1 base, with 15 bases between them. The CDR3 loop reads CASRVSQGKNTEAFF. In DNA, the CDR3 is TGTGCCAGCAGGGTATCTCAGGGGAAGAACACTGAAGCTTTCTTT.

The chain joins TRBV7-3 to TRBJ2-1, with 16 bases that match TRBD2. V trimming: 6 bases; J trimming: 7 bases; junction bases outside the gene matches: 12. Germline assignment: CDR1 SGHTA and CDR2 FQGTGA. The CDR3 spans 18 residues. For the CDR3, the DNA is TGTGCCAGCAGTCGCAGACCGGGACTAGCGGGGGGGCCAAATGAGCAGTTCTTC. This sequence encodes CASSRRPGLAGGPNEQFF. Based on the CDR3 plus reference TRBV7-3 and TRBJ2-1, the full variable domain is GAGVSQTPSNKVTEKGKYVELRCDPISGHTALYWYRQSLGQGPEFLIYFQGTGAADDSGLPNDRFFAVRPEGSVSTLKIQRTERGDSAVYLCASSRRPGLAGGPNEQFFGPGTRLTVL.

This rearrangement joins TRBV7-2 to TRBJ2-5; TRBD2 aligns across 10 bases. The CDR3 covers 15 residues. CDR1 SGHTA and CDR2 FQGNSA come from the germline V gene. V was clipped by 2 bases and J by 6 bases; unmatched bases: 6. The CDR3 loop is CASSLSSGSLKTQYF. CDR3 sequence (DNA): TGTGCCAGCAGCTTATCTAGCGGGAGTCTGAAGACCCAGTACTTC.

The chain employs TRBV19 and TRBJ2-5; TRBD1 matches at 8 bases. After removal of 9 bases from V and 5 bases from J, the junction contained 8 bases not matched to a gene. The germline V gene encodes CDR1 LNHDA and CDR2 SQIVND (reference sequence). The CDR3 has 13 residues. The DNA for the CDR3 is TGTGCCAGCGCCAGGGGGCTGGGGGAGACCCAGTACTTC. It is translated as CASARGLGETQYF.

The rearrangement links TRBV5-1 to TRBJ1-2, with D possibly TRBD1 on 5 matching bases. Per germline, CDR1 SGHRS and CDR2 YFSETQ. Trimming took 1 base from V and 6 from J, leaving 13 bases between them. The CDR3 sequence is 14 residues long. CDR3 sequence (DNA): TGCGCCAGCAGCTTGTCGTCGGCAGGGAATGGCTACACCTTC. Translation gives CASSLSSAGNGYTF.

This clone was picked up one time. The rearrangement links TRBV5-1 to TRBJ1-4; 9 bases are shared with TRBD1. This CDR3 has 15 residues. The germline CDR1 and CDR2 sequences are SGHRS and YFSETQ. Trimming at V came to 0 bases and at J to 5 bases, leaving 2 bases not matched to a gene. DNA for the CDR3: TGCGCCAGCAGCTTGGAACAGGGGGCGAATGAAAAACTGTTTTTT. It codes for CASSLEQGANEKLFF.

The chain joins TRBV4-3 to TRBJ2-3; 9 positions match TRBD2. V lost 0 bases, J lost 1 base, and 11 bases stayed unmatched. The CDR3 consists of 19 residues. In germline, CDR1 is LGHNA, CDR2 YSLEER. The CDR3, as DNA: TGCGCCAGCAGCCAAGACCGAATGAGAGCTAGCGGGGGCACAGATACGCAGTATTTT. Protein sequence: CASSQDRMRASGGTDTQYF.

A word on this clone: A junction boundary mismatches the germline segment, possibly from a read error. Other DNA sequences in this sample translate to the same CDR3. The rearrangement uses TRBV4-3 and TRBJ1-1, with D unresolved. Germline CDR1 is LGHNA and CDR2 is YSLEER. The CDR3 has 13 residues. CDR3 amino acids: CASSQERNTEAFF. The DNA for the CDR3 is TGCGCCAGCAGCCAAGAGAGGAACACTGAAGCTTTTTTT.